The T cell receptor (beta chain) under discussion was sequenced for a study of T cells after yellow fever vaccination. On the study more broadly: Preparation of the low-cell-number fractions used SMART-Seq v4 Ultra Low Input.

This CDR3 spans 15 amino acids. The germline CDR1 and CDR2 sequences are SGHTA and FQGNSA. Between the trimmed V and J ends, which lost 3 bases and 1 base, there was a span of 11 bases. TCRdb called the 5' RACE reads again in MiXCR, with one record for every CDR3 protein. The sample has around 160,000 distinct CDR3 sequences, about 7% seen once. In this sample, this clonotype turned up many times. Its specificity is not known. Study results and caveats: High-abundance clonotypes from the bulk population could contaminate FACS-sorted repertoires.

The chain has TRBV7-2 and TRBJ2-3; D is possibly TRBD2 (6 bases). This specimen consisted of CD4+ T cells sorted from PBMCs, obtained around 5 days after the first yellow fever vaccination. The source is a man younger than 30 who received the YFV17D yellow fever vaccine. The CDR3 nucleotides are TGTGCCAGCAGCTTCCCGGCTAGCGGCACAGATACGCAGTATTTT. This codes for CASSFPASGTDTQYF. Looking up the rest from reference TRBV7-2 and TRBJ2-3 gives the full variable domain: GAGVSQSPSNKVTEKGKDVELRCDPISGHTALYWYRQSLGQGLEFLIYFQGNSAPDKSGLPSDRFSAERTGGSVSTLTIQRTQQEDSAVYLCASSFPASGTDTQYFGPGTRLTVL.